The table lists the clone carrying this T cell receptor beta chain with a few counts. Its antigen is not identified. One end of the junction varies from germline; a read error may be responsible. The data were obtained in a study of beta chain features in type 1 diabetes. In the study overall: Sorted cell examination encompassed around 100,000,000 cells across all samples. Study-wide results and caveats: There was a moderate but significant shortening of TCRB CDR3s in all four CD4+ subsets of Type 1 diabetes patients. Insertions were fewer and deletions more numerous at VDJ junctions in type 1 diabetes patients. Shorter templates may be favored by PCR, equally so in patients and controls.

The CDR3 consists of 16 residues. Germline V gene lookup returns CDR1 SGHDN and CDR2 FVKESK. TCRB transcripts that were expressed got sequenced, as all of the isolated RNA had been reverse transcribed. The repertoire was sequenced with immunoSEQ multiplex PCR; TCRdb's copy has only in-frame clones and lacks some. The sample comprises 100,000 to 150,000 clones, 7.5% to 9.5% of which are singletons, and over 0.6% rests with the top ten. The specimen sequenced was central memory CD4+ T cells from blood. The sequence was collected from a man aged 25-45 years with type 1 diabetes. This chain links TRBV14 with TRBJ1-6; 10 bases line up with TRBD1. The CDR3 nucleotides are TGTGCCAGCAGTCAAGTACCGGGACAGGGGTATTCACCCCTCCACTTT. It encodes CASSQVPGQGYSPLHF.